Listed below are T cell receptor beta chains from one sample, sequenced in a study of glioma-infiltrating T cells. TCRdb re-analysed the multiplex PCR reads in MiXCR, keeping a single row per CDR3 protein. In the table there are about 400,000 distinct CDR3 sequences, 41% of which are singletons. The sequenced material came from glioma tissue, nonneoplastic brain tissue, or PBMCs (not recorded which). These receptor sequences come from a human donor with low-grade glioma or glioblastoma, undergoing nonglioma brain surgery, or in good health (not recorded which). Each CDR3 is given with its conserved first and last residue. D genes are given only for firm matches. Rows may omit the clone size; those that give it use once, few, many or a size class.

V gene	J gene	D gene	clone size	CDR3 DNA	CDR3 protein
TRBV4-2	TRBJ2-2	TRBD2	.	TGTGCCAGCAGCCAAGATGCTAGCGGGAACACCGGGGAGCTGTTTTTT	CASSQDASGNTGELFF
TRBV6-2/TRBV6-3	TRBJ2-1	.	.	TGTGCCAGCGGTTGGTACAATGAGCAGTTCTTC	CASGWYNEQFF
TRBV12-3/TRBV12-4	TRBJ2-1	TRBD2	.	TGTGCCAGCAGCTATAGCGGGAGCTACAATGAGCAGTTCTTC	CASSYSGSYNEQFF
TRBV28	TRBJ2-7	.	few	TGTGCCAGCAACCCAGTAACCGGCGGGTACTACGAGCAGTACTTC	CASNPVTGGYYEQYF
TRBV7-2	TRBJ2-1	TRBD2	.	TGTGCCAGCAGCCCTGAATCCCCCCTAGCGGGAGGAGAGGAGCAGTTCTTC	CASSPESPLAGGEEQFF
TRBV15	TRBJ1-2	.	.	TGTGCCACCAGCAGAGATTCCGGTTCGGGATTGAAGAACTATGGCTACACCTTC	CATSRDSGSGLKNYGYTF
TRBV7-2	TRBJ2-5	.	.	TGTGCCAGCAGCTCGACAGGTCAAGAGACCAAGTACTTC	CASSSTGQETKYF
TRBV20-1	TRBJ1-3	TRBD1	many	TGCAGTGCTTCTCGGCCAGGGGGAGGAAACACCATATATTTT	CSASRPGGGNTIYF
TRBV20-1	TRBJ2-3	TRBD2	.	TGCAGTGCTATAGGACTAGCGGGCCCCCGGGGGACGCAGTATTTT	CSAIGLAGPRGTQYF
TRBV4-3	TRBJ2-1	.	many	TGCGCCAGCAGCCAAGACCGGGACCTAACGTTCAATGAGCAGTTCTTC	CASSQDRDLTFNEQFF
TRBV28	TRBJ2-7	TRBD1	few	TGTGCCAGCAGTTTGGCGGACAGGGACACCTACGAGCAGTACTTC	CASSLADRDTYEQYF
TRBV10-3	TRBJ1-2	TRBD1	few	TGTGCCATCAGTATAGTACAGGGGCCGGATGGCTACACCTTC	CAISIVQGPDGYTF
TRBV6-1	TRBJ2-3	.	.	TGTGCCAGCAGCCCGACTCCCACACGGGGTACGGTACTGGATACGCAGTATTTT	CASSPTPTRGTVLDTQYF
TRBV10-1	TRBJ1-1	.	.	TGCGCCAGCAGTGAGAGCCGGGGCCGGGACACTGAAGCTTTCTTT	CASSESRGRDTEAFF
TRBV4-1	TRBJ1-4	.	once	TGCGCCAGCAGCCAAGCGTTAGAGAACCTACTGTTTTTT	CASSQALENLLFF
TRBV6-5	TRBJ2-1	.	many	TGTGCCAGCAGTTACTCACGGGACAATGAGCAGTTCTTC	CASSYSRDNEQFF
TRBV27	TRBJ2-2	.	few	TGTGCCAGCAGGACCGGAGGGGAGCTGTTTTTT	CASRTGGELFF
TRBV28	TRBJ1-4	.	many	TGTGCCAGCAGCCGACACGCAACTAATGAAAAACTGTTTTTT	CASSRHATNEKLFF
TRBV6-1	TRBJ1-1	.	many	TGTGCCAGCAGTTTGACGGACATGAACACTGAAGCTTTCTTT	CASSLTDMNTEAFF
TRBV9	TRBJ2-7	TRBD1	.	TGTGCCAGCAGCGTGACAGGGTTCGACGAGCAGTACTTC	CASSVTGFDEQYF
TRBV20-1	TRBJ2-5	.	few	TGCAGTGCTAGATATGATGGGGAGACCCAGTACTTC	CSARYDGETQYF
TRBV6-1	TRBJ2-7	.	.	TGTGCCAGCAGCCTAGGACACCACTACGAGCAGTACTTC	CASSLGHHYEQYF
TRBV27	TRBJ2-2	.	few	TGTGCCAGCAGTTACTTATTCACGGGCACCGGGGAGCTGTTTTTT	CASSYLFTGTGELFF
TRBV7-9	TRBJ2-3	TRBD2	many	TGTGCCAGCAGCACTAGCGGGAGCACAGATACGCAGTATTTT	CASSTSGSTDTQYF
TRBV25-1	TRBJ1-2	.	many	TGTGCCAGCAGTGCGCCAGGGTTAGATGGCTACACCTTC	CASSAPGLDGYTF
TRBV4-2	TRBJ2-7	.	few	TGTGCCAGCAGCCAAGAGGGCTTAAGGGGATGGTACGAGCAGTACTTC	CASSQEGLRGWYEQYF
TRBV20-1	TRBJ2-1	TRBD1	.	TGCAGTGCTAGCTCCGACAGGGTTTCCTACAATGAGCAGTTCTTC	CSASSDRVSYNEQFF